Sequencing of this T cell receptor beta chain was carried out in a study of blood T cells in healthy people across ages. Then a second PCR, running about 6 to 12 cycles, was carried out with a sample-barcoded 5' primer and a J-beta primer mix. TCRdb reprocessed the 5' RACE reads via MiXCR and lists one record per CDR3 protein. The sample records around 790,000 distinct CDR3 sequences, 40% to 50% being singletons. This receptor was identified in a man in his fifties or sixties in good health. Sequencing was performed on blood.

The CDR3 bases are TGTGCCAGCTCACCACAGACAGGGGAGGTGCCCCAGCATTTT. Protein: CASSPQTGEVPQHF. The chain combines TRBV18 with TRBJ1-5; 8 nucleotides align to TRBD1. Trimming at V came to 1 base and at J to 9 bases, leaving 5 bases not matched to a gene. Germline CDR1 reads KGHSH; CDR2 reads LQKENI. The CDR3 consists of 14 residues.